The TCR beta chain under discussion was sequenced for a study of spatial heterogeneity in lung cancer. The time point here: sample taken at primary tumor resection. Tumor, nontumor lung or frozen PBMC supplied whole RNA that was sequenced unsorted. The donors were 72 patients with non-small cell lung cancer that was early-stage and untreated. The study, taken as a whole, reports: Ubiquitous expanded tumor TCRs surfaced in blood more at resection than they did at follow-up.

Of note for this clonotype: Its specificity is not known.

TCRdb re-called the 5' RACE reads with MiXCR, one entry per CDR3 protein. Among roughly 36,000 distinct CDR3 sequences, about 5.8% were seen once, and the ten largest hold roughly 12%. The clonotype comes from a male donor with early-stage non-small cell lung cancer. Sample: PBMCs, taken at surgery.

The CDR3 spells CASRRTSGEQYF. The CDR3 coding sequence is TGTGCCAGCAGGAGGACAAGCGGCGAGCAGTACTTC. V and J are TRBV3-1 and TRBJ2-7; D possibly uses TRBD1 or TRBD2 (5 bases each). Between the trimmed V and J ends, which lost 6 bases and 6 bases, there was a span of 12 bases. There are 12 residues in the CDR3. Germline lookup yields CDR1 LGHDT and CDR2 YNNKEL (reference sequence).